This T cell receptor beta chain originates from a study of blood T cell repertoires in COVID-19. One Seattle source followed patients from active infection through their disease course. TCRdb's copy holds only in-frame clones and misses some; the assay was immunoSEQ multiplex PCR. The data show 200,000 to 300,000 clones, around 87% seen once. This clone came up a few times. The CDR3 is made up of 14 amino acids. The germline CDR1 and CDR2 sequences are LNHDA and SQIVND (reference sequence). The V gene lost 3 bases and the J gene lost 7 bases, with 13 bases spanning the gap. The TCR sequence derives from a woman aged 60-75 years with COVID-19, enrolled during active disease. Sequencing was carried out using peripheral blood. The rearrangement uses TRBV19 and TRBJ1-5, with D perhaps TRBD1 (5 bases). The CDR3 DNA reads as TGTGCCAGTAGTATGGGGGGGTTCGGACAGCCCCAGCATTTT. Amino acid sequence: CASSMGGFGQPQHF.